This TCR beta chain was profiled in a study of blood T cells in healthy people across ages. This clonotype was seen a handful of times. Its antigen is undetermined. Notes on the study in general: TCR beta diversity per million T cells fell roughly linearly with age. The donors' CMV status was not determined, possibly confounding changes in expanded clonotypes. Greater diversity and more naive CD4+ cells were seen in long-lived donors than in aged donors.

For the second PCR, which ran for about 7 to 11 cycles, a sample-barcoded 5' primer and a J-beta primer mix were used. Template switching added a 12-random-nucleotide identifier to every cDNA molecule. TCRdb ran MiXCR on the 5' RACE reads and lists one entry per CDR3 protein. Altogether about 1.6 million distinct CDR3 sequences are present, 30% to 40% being singletons, with the ten largest covering around 11%. Germline lookup yields CDR1 KGHDR and CDR2 SFDVKD. The J segment lost 9 bases and the V segment lost 7 bases, leaving 4 bases of the junction unmatched. The CDR3 totals 14 residues. This rearrangement joins TRBV24-1 to TRBJ2-1, with 14 bases matching TRBD2. This TCR was recovered from a woman aged 25-40 years in good health. The sequenced sample was blood. CDR3 coding DNA: TGTGCCACCAGCCTGGGACTAGCGGGGGCTGAGCAGTTCTTC. This sequence encodes CATSLGLAGAEQFF.